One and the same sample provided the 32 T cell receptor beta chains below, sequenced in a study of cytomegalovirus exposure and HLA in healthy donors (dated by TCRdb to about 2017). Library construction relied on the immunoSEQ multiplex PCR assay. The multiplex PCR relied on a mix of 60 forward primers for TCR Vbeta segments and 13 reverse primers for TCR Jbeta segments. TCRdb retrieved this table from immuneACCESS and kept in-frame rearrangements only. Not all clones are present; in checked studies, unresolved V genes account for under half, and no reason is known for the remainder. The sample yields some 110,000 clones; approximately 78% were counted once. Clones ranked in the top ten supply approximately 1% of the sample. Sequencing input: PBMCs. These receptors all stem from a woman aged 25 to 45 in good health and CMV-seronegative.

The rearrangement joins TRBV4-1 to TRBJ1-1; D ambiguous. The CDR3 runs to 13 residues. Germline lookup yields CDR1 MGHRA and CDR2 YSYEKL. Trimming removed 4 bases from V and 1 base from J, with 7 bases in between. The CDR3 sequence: CASSRTGNTEAFF. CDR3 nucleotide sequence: TGCGCCAGCAGCCGAACGGGGAACACTGAAGCTTTCTTT.

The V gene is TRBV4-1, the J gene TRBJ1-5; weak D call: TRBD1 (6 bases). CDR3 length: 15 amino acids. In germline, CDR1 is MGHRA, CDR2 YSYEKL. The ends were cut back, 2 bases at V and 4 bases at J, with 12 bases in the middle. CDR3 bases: TGCGCCAGCAGCCAAACGCAGGGGCCTAATCAGCCCCAGCATTTT. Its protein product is CASSQTQGPNQPQHF.

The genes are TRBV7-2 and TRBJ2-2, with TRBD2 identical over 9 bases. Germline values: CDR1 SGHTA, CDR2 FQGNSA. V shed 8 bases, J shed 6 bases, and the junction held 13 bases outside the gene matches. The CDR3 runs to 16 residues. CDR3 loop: CASETQAGGPAGELFF. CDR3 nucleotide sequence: TGTGCCAGCGAAACCCAGGCGGGAGGGCCGGCCGGGGAGCTGTTTTTT. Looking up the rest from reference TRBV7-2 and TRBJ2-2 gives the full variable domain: GAGVSQSPSNKVTEKGKDVELRCDPISGHTALYWYRQSLGQGLEFLIYFQGNSAPDKSGLPSDRFSAERTGGSVSTLTIQRTQQEDSAVYLCASETQAGGPAGELFFGEGSRLTVL.

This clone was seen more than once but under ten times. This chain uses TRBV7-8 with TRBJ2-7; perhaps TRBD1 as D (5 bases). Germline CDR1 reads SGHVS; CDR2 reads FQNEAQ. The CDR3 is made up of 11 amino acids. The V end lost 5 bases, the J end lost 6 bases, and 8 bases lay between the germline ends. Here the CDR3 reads CASSPRGEQYF. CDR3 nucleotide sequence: TGTGCCAGCAGCCCAAGGGGCGAGCAGTACTTC. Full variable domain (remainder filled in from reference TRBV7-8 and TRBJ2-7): GAGVSQSPRYKVAKRGQDVALRCDPISGHVSLFWYQQALGQGPEFLTYFQNEAQLDKSGLPSDRFFAERPEGSVSTLKIQRTQQEDSAVYLCASSPRGEQYFGPGTRLTVT.

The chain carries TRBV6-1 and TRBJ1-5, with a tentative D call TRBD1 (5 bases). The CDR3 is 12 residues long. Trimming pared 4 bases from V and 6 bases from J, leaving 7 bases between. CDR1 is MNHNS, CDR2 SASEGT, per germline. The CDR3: CASSVRGQPQHF. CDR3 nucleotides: TGTGCCAGCAGTGTTAGGGGTCAGCCCCAGCATTTT.

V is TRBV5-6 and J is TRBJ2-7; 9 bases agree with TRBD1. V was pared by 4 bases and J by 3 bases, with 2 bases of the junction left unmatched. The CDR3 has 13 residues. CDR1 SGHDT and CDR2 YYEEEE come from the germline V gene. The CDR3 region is CASSRDRVYEQYF. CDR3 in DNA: TGTGCCAGCAGCCGGGACAGGGTCTACGAGCAGTACTTC.

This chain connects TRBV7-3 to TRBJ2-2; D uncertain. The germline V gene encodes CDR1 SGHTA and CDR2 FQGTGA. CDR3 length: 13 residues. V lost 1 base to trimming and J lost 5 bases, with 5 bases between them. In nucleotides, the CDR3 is TGTGCCAGCAGCTTAAGCCAGACCGGGGAGCTGTTTTTT. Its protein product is CASSLSQTGELFF.

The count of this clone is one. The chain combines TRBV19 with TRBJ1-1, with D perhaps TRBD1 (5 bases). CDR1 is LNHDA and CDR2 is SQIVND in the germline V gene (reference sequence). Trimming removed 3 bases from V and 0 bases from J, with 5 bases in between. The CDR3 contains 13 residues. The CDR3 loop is CASSMGLNTEAFF. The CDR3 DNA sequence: TGTGCCAGTAGTATGGGGCTGAACACTGAAGCTTTCTTT.

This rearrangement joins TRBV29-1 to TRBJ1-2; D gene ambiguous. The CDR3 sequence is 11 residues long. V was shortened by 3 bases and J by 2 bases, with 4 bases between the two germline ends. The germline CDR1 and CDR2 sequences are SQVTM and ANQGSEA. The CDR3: CSVDTNYGYTF. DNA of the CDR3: TGCAGCGTTGATACAAACTATGGCTACACCTTC.

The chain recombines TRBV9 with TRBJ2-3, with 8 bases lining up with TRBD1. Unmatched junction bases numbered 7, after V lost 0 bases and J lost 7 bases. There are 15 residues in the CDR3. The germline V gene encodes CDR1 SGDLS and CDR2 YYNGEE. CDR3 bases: TGTGCCAGCAGCGTAGCAGGGGGCGCATTAAATACGCAGTATTTT. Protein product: CASSVAGGALNTQYF. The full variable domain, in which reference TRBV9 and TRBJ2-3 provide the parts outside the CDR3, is DSGVTQTPKHLITATGQRVTLRCSPRSGDLSVYWYQQSLDQGLQFLIQYYNGEERAKGNILERFSAQQFPDLHSELNLSSLELGDSALYFCASSVAGGALNTQYFGPGTRLTVL.

CDR3 region: CASSQEGTSGYNEQFF. As DNA, the CDR3 is TGTGCCAGCAGCCAAGAAGGGACTAGCGGTTACAATGAGCAGTTCTTC. J is TRBJ2-1 and V is TRBV4-2, with TRBD2 matching over 11 bases. The germline gives CDR1 LGHNA, CDR2 YNFKEQ. Trimming cost V 0 bases and J 4 bases; bases outside gene matches: 2. The CDR3 totals 16 residues.

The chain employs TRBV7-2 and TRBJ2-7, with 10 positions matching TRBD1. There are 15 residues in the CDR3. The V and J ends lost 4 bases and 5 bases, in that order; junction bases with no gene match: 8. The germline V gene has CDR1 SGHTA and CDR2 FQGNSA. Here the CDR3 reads CASSSSGTGAHEQYF. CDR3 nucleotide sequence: TGTGCCAGCAGCTCTTCCGGGACAGGGGCCCACGAGCAGTACTTC.

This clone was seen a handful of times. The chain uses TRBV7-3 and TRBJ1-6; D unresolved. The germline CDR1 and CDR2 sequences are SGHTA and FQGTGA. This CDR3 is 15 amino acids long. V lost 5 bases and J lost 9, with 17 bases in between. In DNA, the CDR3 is TGTGCCAGCAGCCAATCAAGTACCAGCGGTTCACCCCTCCACTTT. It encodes CASSQSSTSGSPLHF.

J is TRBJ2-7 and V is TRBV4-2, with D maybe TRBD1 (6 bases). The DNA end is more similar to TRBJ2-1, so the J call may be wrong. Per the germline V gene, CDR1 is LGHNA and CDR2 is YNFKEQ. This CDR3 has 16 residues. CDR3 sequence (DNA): TGTGCCAGCAGCCAATTGGGACAAAGCTCCTACAATGAGCAGTTCTTC. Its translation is CASSQLGQSSYNEQFF.

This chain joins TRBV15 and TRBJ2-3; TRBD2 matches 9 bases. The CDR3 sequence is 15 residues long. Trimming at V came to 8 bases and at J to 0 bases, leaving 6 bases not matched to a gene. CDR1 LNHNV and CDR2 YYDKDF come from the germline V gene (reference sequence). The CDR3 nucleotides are TGTGCCACCCGACTAGCGGCTTCTAGCACAGATACGCAGTATTTT. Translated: CATRLAASSTDTQYF.

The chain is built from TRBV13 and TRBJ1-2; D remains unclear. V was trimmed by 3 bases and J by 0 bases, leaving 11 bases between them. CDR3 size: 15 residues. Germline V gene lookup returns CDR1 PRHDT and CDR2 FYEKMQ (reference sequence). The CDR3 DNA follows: TGTGCCAGCAGCTTCGGGAGACAAACTAACTATGGCTACACCTTC. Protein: CASSFGRQTNYGYTF. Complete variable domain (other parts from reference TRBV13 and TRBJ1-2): AAGVIQSPRHLIKEKRETATLKCYPIPRHDTVYWYQQGPGQDPQFLISFYEKMQSDKGSIPDRFSAQQFSDYHSELNMSSLELGDSALYFCASSFGRQTNYGYTFGSGTRLTVV.

Here the CDR3 reads CASSLRLLADEQFF. The CDR3 nucleotides are TGTGCCAGCAGCTTACGACTGCTTGCCGATGAGCAGTTCTTC. The chain recombines TRBV7-3 with TRBJ2-1; D is ambiguous. The CDR3 consists of 14 residues. The germline gives CDR1 SGHTA, CDR2 FQGTGA. The V gene lost 2 bases and the J gene lost 8 bases, with 13 bases spanning the gap.

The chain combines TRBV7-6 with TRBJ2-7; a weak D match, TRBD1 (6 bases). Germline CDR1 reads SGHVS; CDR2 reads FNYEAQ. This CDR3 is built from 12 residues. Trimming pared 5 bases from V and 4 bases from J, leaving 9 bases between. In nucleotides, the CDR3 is TGTGCCAGCAGCATGGACAGTTACGAGCAGTACTTC. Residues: CASSMDSYEQYF.

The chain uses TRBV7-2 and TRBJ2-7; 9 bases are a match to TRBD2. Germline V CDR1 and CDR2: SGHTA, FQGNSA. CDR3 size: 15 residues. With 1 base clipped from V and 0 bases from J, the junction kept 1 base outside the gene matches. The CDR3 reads CASSLGLAVSYEQYF. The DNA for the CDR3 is TGTGCCAGCAGCTTAGGACTAGCGGTCTCCTACGAGCAGTACTTC.

The CDR3 bases are TGCGCCAGCAGCGCTAGCGGGAGAAATGAGGAGACCCAGTACTTC. This codes for CASSASGRNEETQYF. This chain uses TRBV5-1 with TRBJ2-5, with 10 bases fitting TRBD2. CDR1 and CDR2 (germline): SGHRS, YFSETQ. After removal of 4 bases from V and 5 bases from J, the junction contained 8 bases not matched to a gene. This CDR3 is 15 amino acids long.

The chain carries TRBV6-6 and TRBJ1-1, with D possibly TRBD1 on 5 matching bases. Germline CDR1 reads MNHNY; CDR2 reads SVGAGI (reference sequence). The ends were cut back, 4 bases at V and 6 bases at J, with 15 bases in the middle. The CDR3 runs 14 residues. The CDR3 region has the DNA TGTGCCAGCAGTTCAACTCGACAGACTCCTGAAGCTTTCTTT. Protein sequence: CASSSTRQTPEAFF.

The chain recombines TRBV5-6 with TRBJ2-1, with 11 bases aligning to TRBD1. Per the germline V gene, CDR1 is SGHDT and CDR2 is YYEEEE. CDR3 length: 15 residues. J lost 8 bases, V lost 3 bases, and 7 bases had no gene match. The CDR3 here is CASSSDRGPRDEQFF. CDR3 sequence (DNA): TGTGCCAGCAGCTCGGACAGGGGGCCTCGGGATGAGCAGTTCTTC.

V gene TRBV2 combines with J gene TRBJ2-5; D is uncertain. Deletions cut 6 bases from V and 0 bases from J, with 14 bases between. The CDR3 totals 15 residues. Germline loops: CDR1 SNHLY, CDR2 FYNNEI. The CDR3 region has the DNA TGTGCCAGCAGGATCACAGCCACGTACCAAGAGACCCAGTACTTC. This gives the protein CASRITATYQETQYF.

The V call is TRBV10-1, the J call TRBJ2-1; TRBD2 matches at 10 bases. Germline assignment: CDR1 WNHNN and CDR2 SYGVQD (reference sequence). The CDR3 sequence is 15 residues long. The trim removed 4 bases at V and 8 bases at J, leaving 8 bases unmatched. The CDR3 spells CASSAAGGPVDEQFF. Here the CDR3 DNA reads TGCGCCAGCAGTGCAGCGGGGGGGCCGGTCGATGAGCAGTTCTTC.

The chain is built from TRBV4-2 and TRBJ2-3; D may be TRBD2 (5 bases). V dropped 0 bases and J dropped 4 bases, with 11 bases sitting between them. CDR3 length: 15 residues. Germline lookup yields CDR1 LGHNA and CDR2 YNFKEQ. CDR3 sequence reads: CASSQDGGPADTQYF. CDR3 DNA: TGTGCCAGCAGCCAAGATGGCGGGCCCGCAGATACGCAGTATTTT.

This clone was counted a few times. CDR3 sequence: CASSLARGAYEQYF. As DNA, the CDR3 is TGTGCCAGCAGCTTAGCCAGGGGGGCCTACGAGCAGTACTTC. The chain uses TRBV13 and TRBJ2-7, with D perhaps TRBD1 (7 bases). Looked up from germline, CDR1 is PRHDT and CDR2 is FYEKMQ (reference sequence). The CDR3 covers 14 residues. Trimming cost V 1 base and J 2 bases, with 9 bases left between them.

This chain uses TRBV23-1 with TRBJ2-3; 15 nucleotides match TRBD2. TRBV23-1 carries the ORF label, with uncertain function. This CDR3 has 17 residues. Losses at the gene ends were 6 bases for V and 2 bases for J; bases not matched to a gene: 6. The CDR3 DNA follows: TGCGCCAGCAGCCGTTGGACTAGCGGGAGGGTCACAGATACGCAGTATTTT. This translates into CASSRWTSGRVTDTQYF.

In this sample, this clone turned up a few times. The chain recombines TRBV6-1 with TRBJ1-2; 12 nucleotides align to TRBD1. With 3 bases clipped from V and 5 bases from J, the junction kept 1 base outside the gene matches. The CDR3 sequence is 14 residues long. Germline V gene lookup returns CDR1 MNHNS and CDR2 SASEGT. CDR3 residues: CASSEGQGAYGYTF. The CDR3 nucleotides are TGTGCCAGCAGTGAGGGACAGGGGGCTTATGGCTACACCTTC.

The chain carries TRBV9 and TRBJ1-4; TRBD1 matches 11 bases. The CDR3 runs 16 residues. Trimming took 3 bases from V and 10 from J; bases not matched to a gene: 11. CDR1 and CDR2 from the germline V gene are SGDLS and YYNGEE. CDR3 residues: CASSERAGTGGGKLFF. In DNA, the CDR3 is TGTGCCAGCAGCGAACGGGCCGGGACAGGGGGAGGAAAACTGTTTTTT. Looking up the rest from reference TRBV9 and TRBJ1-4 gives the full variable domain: DSGVTQTPKHLITATGQRVTLRCSPRSGDLSVYWYQQSLDQGLQFLIQYYNGEERAKGNILERFSAQQFPDLHSELNLSSLELGDSALYFCASSERAGTGGGKLFFGSGTQLSVL.

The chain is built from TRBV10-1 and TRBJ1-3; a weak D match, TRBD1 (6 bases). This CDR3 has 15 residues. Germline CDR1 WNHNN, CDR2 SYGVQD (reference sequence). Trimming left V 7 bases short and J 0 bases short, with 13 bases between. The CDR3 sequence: CASTTEQGSGNTIYF. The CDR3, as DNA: TGCGCCAGCACCACGGAACAGGGCTCTGGAAACACCATATATTTT.

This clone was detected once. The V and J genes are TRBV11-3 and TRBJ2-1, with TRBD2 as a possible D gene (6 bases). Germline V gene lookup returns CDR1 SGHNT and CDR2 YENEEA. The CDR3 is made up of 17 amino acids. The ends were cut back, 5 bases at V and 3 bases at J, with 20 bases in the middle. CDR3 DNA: TGTGCCAGCAGCCATTCCGGTGGGGCGGGAAACTACAATGAGCAGTTCTTC. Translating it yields CASSHSGGAGNYNEQFF.

The CDR3 DNA sequence: TGTGCCAGCACTAATCTAGCGTTACACTACGAGCAGTACTTC. Translation: CASTNLALHYEQYF. The chain couples TRBV28 to TRBJ2-7, with a weak D call TRBD2 (6 bases). In germline, CDR1 is MDHEN, CDR2 SYDVKM. The ends were cut back, 7 bases at V and 3 bases at J, with 16 bases in the middle. The CDR3 loop spans 14 amino acids.